This TCR beta chain comes out of a study of PD-1 blockade in classical Hodgkin lymphoma (dated by TCRdb to 2019 to 2021). About the investigation overall: Nivolumab dosing was 3 mg/kg intravenously every 2 weeks, continuing until either disease progression or unacceptable toxicity. The study used CyTOF and TCR beta sequencing to define a peripheral blood immune signature of response to PD-1 blockade in classical Hodgkin lymphoma.

There are a few counts of this clone. Its antigen has not been determined. One end of the junction varies from germline; a read error may be responsible. The Qiagen DNeasy kit was used to extract genomic DNA from unsorted PBMCs and from the negatively selected CD4+ and CD8+ fractions. TCR beta CDR3 regions were amplified by immunoSEQ multiplex PCR using primers annealing to V and J segments. A synthetic immune receptor repertoire was used to minimize amplification bias, and any remaining bias was removed computationally after sequencing. The original pipeline was this. Custom Python scripts were used to quantify repertoire diversity as the Shannon entropy index. Unsorted, CD4+ and CD8+ repertoires were analyzed separately, except in combined analyses where CD4+ and CD8+ sequences were merged in silico. Clonal expansion was defined as at least a 2-fold frequency increase after treatment relative to C1D1, with a pseudocount of 0.5 for undetected baseline clones. Singleton clones were defined as clones with 0 or 1 copy at C1D1, and non-singleton clones were defined as clones with 2 or more copies. By matching protein sequences in sorted samples from the same patient, clones expanded in unsorted samples were annotated as CD4+, CD8+ or unknown. Wilcoxon tests were applied to paired samples to test diversity changes from C1D1 to C4D1. Imported from immuneACCESS, the table was reduced by TCRdb to in-frame sequences with V and J called. These copies leave out some clones; in studies compared against another copy, an unresolved V gene accounts for under half, and the cause of the remainder is not known. The D gene and trimming were derived from the DNA, and the V and J assignments and clone size from that table. Present in this sample are some 100,000 clones, around 90% of which were seen just once. In total, the top ten clones hold less than 3.5% of the sample.

The CDR3 measures 16 amino acids from cysteine to phenylalanine. The retained sequence is limited to the CDR3, 48 bases, with the frame set at the first base. The germline V gene yields MGHRA for CDR1 and YSYEKL for CDR2. The study at large found these results: Baseline TCR diversity was reported as lower in newly diagnosed patients than in healthy donors, and lower still in relapsed/refractory patients. By C4D1, a significant rise was seen in CD4+ TCR diversity but not in CD8+ TCR diversity (p=0.0027 vs p=0.16), and the rise was most apparent among complete responders (p=0.02). The study was restricted to a single clinical trial cohort, and the causes of repertoire differences, possibly disease activity or prior therapy, were left undefined. Diversity was lower in patients who began nivolumab less than 1 year after ASCT, so these patients were left out of later analyses to avoid confounding by immune reconstitution. Trial patients with a complete response had baseline diversity similar to that of newly diagnosed patients, while partial responders and progressors had significantly lower diversity.

Reading the label with the study, this specimen's time point is: cycle 1 day 1 (C1D1), immediately before nivolumab initiation. Every trial patient had relapsed following autologous stem cell transplantation, and prior brentuximab vedotin exposure was what differed among cohorts A, B and C. The trial cohort was composed of about 54 patients with relapsed/refractory classical Hodgkin lymphoma, for whom complete response, partial response or progressive disease was recorded as best overall response. Trial patients were treated with single-agent nivolumab in the multi-cohort phase II CheckMate 205 trial. An independent review committee assessed best overall response by applying the 2007 International Working Group response criteria. PBMCs from the trial were collected at three points: immediately before nivolumab initiation (C1D1), and during therapy at cycle 2 day 1 and cycle 4 day 1. Peripheral blood was collected in 8 mL Vacutainer Cell Preparation Tubes, from which PBMCs were isolated by centrifugation and then cryopreserved.

This TCR derives from a human donor with classical Hodgkin lymphoma. The V gene is TRBV4-1 and the J gene is TRBJ1-5, with 11 bases matching TRBD1. The material was peripheral blood mononuclear cells (PBMCs), obtained at baseline. The sequenced DNA is TGCGCCAGCAGCCAAGAACGGACAGGGGGCAAGCAGCCCCAGCATTTT. Its coded protein is CASSQERTGGKQPQHF.